This passage covers 21 T cell receptor beta chains from one sample sequenced in a study of T cell repertoires in cytomegalovirus infection. TCRdb re-called the reads through MiXCR, storing one row per CDR3 protein. The table records 200,000 to 250,000 distinct CDR3 sequences, approximately 6.7% of them present only once. The sample taken for sequencing was PBMCs. These receptor sequences come from a human donor in good health (CMV status not recorded). Some clones in this sample may be carry-over from other donors' samples.

This clonotype was observed at least ten times. This chain links TRBV5-6 with TRBJ1-1; D is unresolved. Trimming left V 0 bases short and J 6 bases short, with 12 bases between. CDR3 length equals 14 residues. Germline V lookup: CDR1 SGHDT, CDR2 YYEEEE. The CDR3 bases are TGTGCCAGCAGCTTGGCGGTGTCACGGGCTGAAGCTTTCTTT. Residues: CASSLAVSRAEAFF.

This clonotype was found many times. The chain uses TRBV29-1 and TRBJ1-2; no clear D. CDR3 length equals 15 residues. Germline CDR1 reads SQVTM; CDR2 reads ANQGSEA. Trimming took off 0 bases at V and 2 bases at J, with 13 bases between the two ends. The CDR3 loop reads CSVEDRAAANYGYTF. The DNA of the CDR3 is TGCAGCGTTGAAGATCGGGCAGCGGCCAACTATGGCTACACCTTC.

CDR3 residues: CATHRGGFYEQYF. CDR3 in DNA: TGTGCCACACACAGGGGAGGTTTCTACGAGCAGTACTTC. V usage is TRBV6-2 or TRBV6-3 and J usage is TRBJ2-7, with a tentative D call TRBD1 (7 bases). The V end was cut by 10 bases, the J end by 3 bases, with 16 bases between. Germline-derived CDR1 and CDR2 are MNHEY and SVGEGT. There are 13 residues in the CDR3.

This clonotype was recorded many times. The CDR3 sequence is CSARSGTGGLETQYF. CDR3 in DNA: TGCAGTGCTAGATCCGGGACAGGGGGCTTGGAGACCCAGTACTTC. V and J are TRBV20-1 and TRBJ2-5; 12 bases agree with TRBD1. CDR3 length equals 15 residues. After removal of 2 bases from V and 5 bases from J, the junction contained 6 bases not matched to a gene. Germline V gene data show CDR1 as DFQATT and CDR2 as SNEGSKA (reference sequence).

The V gene is TRBV28, the J gene TRBJ2-1, with D perhaps matching TRBD1 (6 bases). CDR3 length equals 15 residues. Germline CDR1 reads MDHEN; CDR2 reads SYDVKM. V lost 4 bases to trimming and J lost 7 bases, with 17 bases between them. The CDR3, as DNA: TGTGCCAGCAGTTCAGGGGCTAATCCGTCGAATGAGCAGTTCTTC. It translates to CASSSGANPSNEQFF. Filled out from reference TRBV28 and TRBJ2-1, the complete variable domain reads DVKVTQSSRYLVKRTGEKVFLECVQDMDHENMFWYRQDPGLGLRLIYFSYDVKMKEKGDIPEGYSVSREKKERFSLILESASTNQTSMYLCASSSGANPSNEQFFGPGTRLTVL.

In the case of this clonotype: A single base separates this from a much larger clone, so it may be a read error. The chain employs TRBV9 and TRBJ2-7, with a tentative D call TRBD1 (6 bases). With 1 base removed from V and 5 bases from J, the gap between germline ends came to 16 bases. The CDR3 covers 15 residues. CDR1 and CDR2 from the germline V gene are SGDLS and YYNGEE. CDR3 bases: TGTGCCAGCAGCGTAAACCAACAGGGAAGCAACGAGCAGTACTTC. Encoded protein: CASSVNQQGSNEQYF. The full variable domain, in which reference TRBV9 and TRBJ2-7 provide the parts outside the CDR3, is DSGVTQTPKHLITATGQRVTLRCSPRSGDLSVYWYQQSLDQGLQFLIQYYNGEERAKGNILERFSAQQFPDLHSELNLSSLELGDSALYFCASSVNQQGSNEQYFGPGTRLTVT.

V usage is TRBV7-2 and J usage is TRBJ1-1; D is undetermined. The CDR3 spans 14 residues. The germline gives CDR1 SGHTA, CDR2 FQGNSA. Trimming removed 5 bases from V and 2 bases from J, with 12 bases in between. The CDR3 protein is CTSSLDLANTEAFF. The CDR3 nucleotides read TGTACCAGCAGCCTAGACCTTGCCAACACTGAAGCTTTCTTT.

For this clonotype: A much larger clone differs from this one at a single base, so this may be a read error. The chain links TRBV2 to TRBJ1-6, with unresolved D. V was shortened by 0 bases and J by 8 bases, with 14 bases between the two germline ends. This CDR3 has 16 amino acids. Germline-derived CDR1 and CDR2 are SNHLY and FYNNEI. In nucleotides, the CDR3 is TGTGCCAGCAGTGAAGCCTCCCGCGGAAGGGATTCACCCCTCCACTTT. Its translation is CASSEASRGRDSPLHF.

This clonotype was recorded many times. This chain connects TRBV29-1 to TRBJ2-7; 9 nucleotides align to TRBD1. The CDR3 runs 13 residues. Germline CDR1 reads SQVTM; CDR2 reads ANQGSEA. The J segment lost 7 bases and the V segment lost 8 bases, leaving 12 bases of the junction unmatched. The CDR3 here is CSTGDRAGGEQYF. Here the CDR3 DNA reads TGCAGCACTGGGGACAGGGCAGGTGGGGAGCAGTACTTC.

This clonotype was picked up a small number of times. CDR3 sequence reads: CSVGDSGGADETQYF. The CDR3 nucleotides read TGCAGCGTTGGGGATAGCGGGGGGGCCGATGAGACCCAGTACTTC. The V call is TRBV29-1, the J call TRBJ2-5, with TRBD2 matching 11 bases. CDR1 SQVTM and CDR2 ANQGSEA come from the germline V gene. This CDR3 is 15 amino acids long. With V trimmed by 4 bases and J by 5 bases, 9 bases remained unmatched.

This clonotype was counted ten times or more. The rearrangement joins TRBV7-2 to TRBJ1-2, with 7 positions matching TRBD1. V gave up 3 bases and J gave up 6 bases; unmatched junction bases: 7. Germline CDR1 is SGHTA and CDR2 is FQGNSA. The CDR3 loop spans 14 amino acids. The CDR3 DNA reads as TGTGCCAGCAGCTTTTCCGGGACAGTACATGGCTACACCTTC. Protein: CASSFSGTVHGYTF.

This clonotype was counted ten times or more. The genes are TRBV7-2 and TRBJ2-3; D remains unclear. CDR3 size: 10 residues. The ends were cut back, 8 bases at V and 7 bases at J, with 7 bases in the middle. Germline V gene data show CDR1 as SGHTA and CDR2 as FQGNSA. The CDR3 nucleotides read TGTGCCAGCGGATTGAATACGCAGTATTTT. As protein: CASGLNTQYF.

The chain joins TRBV6-2 or TRBV6-3 to TRBJ1-5; no clear D. V lost 7 bases, J lost 2 bases, and 12 bases lay in between. The CDR3 runs to 14 residues. Germline V gene sequence: CDR1 MNHEY, CDR2 SVGEGT. The DNA for the CDR3 is TGTGCCAGCAATTTTTATAGTGGCAATCAGCCCCAGCATTTT. Translating it yields CASNFYSGNQPQHF.

This clonotype has a count of ten or more. This sequence joins TRBV6-6 and TRBJ2-7, with D possibly TRBD1 on 8 matching bases. Trimming stripped 4 bases from V and 6 bases from J, with 16 bases between. There are 14 residues in the CDR3. CDR1 is MNHNY, CDR2 SVGAGI, per germline (reference sequence). CDR3 protein: CASSFDRGGLEQYF. The CDR3 DNA is TGTGCCAGCAGTTTCGACAGGGGAGGGCTCGAGCAGTACTTC.

This clonotype was observed at least ten times. V and J are TRBV29-1 and TRBJ1-3, with TRBD1 matching over 10 bases. The CDR3 totals 15 residues. V gave up 8 bases and J gave up 8 bases; unmatched junction bases: 15. The germline V gene has CDR1 SQVTM and CDR2 ANQGSEA. The CDR3 DNA is TGCAGCATTCAGAGGGGACAGGGGAGACTTGACACCATATATTTT. Protein sequence: CSIQRGQGRLDTIYF.

There are many counts of this clonotype. The V call is TRBV29-1, the J call TRBJ1-1; no reliable D call. Trimming cost V 6 bases and J 0 bases, with 11 bases left between them. CDR3 length: 13 residues. The germline V gene encodes CDR1 SQVTM and CDR2 ANQGSEA. This chain's CDR3 is CSVMGFMNTEAFF. The CDR3 DNA sequence: TGCAGCGTAATGGGATTTATGAACACTGAAGCTTTCTTT.

This clonotype was seen many times. The V call is TRBV7-2, the J call TRBJ1-6; unclear D gene. V was shortened by 1 base and J by 7 bases, with 11 bases between the two germline ends. This CDR3 comprises 15 residues. Germline lookup yields CDR1 SGHTA and CDR2 FQGNSA. CDR3 protein: CASSLVRTVNSPLHF. CDR3 coding DNA: TGTGCCAGCAGCTTAGTCAGGACGGTGAATTCACCCCTCCACTTT.

The CDR3 DNA reads as TGCAGCGTTGAATCAAGGGACGGTACCTACGAGCAGTACTTC. It specifies CSVESRDGTYEQYF. The chain couples TRBV29-1 to TRBJ2-7; D tentatively fits TRBD1 or TRBD2 (5 bases each). CDR1 and CDR2 (germline): SQVTM, ANQGSEA. Trimming removed 2 bases from V and 2 bases from J, with 13 bases in between. CDR3 length equals 14 residues.

Many counts were recorded for this clonotype. The chain employs TRBV28 and TRBJ1-5; the D is unclear. Trimming pared 3 bases from V and 9 bases from J, leaving 12 bases between. CDR1 is MDHEN, CDR2 SYDVKM, per germline. The CDR3 covers 13 residues. The CDR3 DNA is TGTGCCAGCAGTTTTAAAATCGGGCTGCCCCAGCATTTT. Residues: CASSFKIGLPQHF.

This clonotype was observed at least ten times. J is TRBJ2-4 and V is TRBV27; D unresolved. CDR1 and CDR2 (germline): MNHEY, SMNVEV (reference sequence). The CDR3 is made up of 16 amino acids. Trimming took 6 bases from V and 0 from J, leaving 15 bases between them. The CDR3, as DNA: TGTGCCAGCAGCCCCCACCATGGGGTAGCCAAAAACATTCAGTACTTC. It translates to CASSPHHGVAKNIQYF.

The table lists this clonotype with a few counts. The chain links TRBV5-6 to TRBJ2-1; 7 bases agree with TRBD1. The CDR3 is made up of 15 amino acids. V gave up 1 base and J gave up 2 bases; unmatched junction bases: 3. The germline V gene has CDR1 SGHDT and CDR2 YYEEEE. The CDR3 DNA is TGTGCCAGCAGCTTGCCCAGGGGGACCTACAATGAGCAGTTCTTC. Residues: CASSLPRGTYNEQFF.